This T cell receptor (beta chain) stems from a study of shared clonotypes between healthy human individuals. Produced via immunoSEQ multiplex PCR; TCRdb's table is partial and in-frame only. The sample records around 990,000 clones, approximately 77% being singletons. As concerns this clone: What it binds is not known.

V was clipped by 3 bases and J by 0 bases; unmatched bases: 7. This CDR3 contains 16 residues. From germline, CDR1 is KGHSH and CDR2 LQKENI. Study outcomes and limitations: Even with large depth, rarefaction showed that sorted-subset sequencing was incomplete. Relative to their counterparts shared across all four donors, non-shared clonotypes exhibited diminished generation probabilities.

Sequences were obtained from memory CD4+ T cells from PBMCs. Subset: CD45RA-negative fraction. The TCR sequence derives from a man in his late teens or twenties in good health. Some clones in this sample may be carry-over from other donors' samples. The J gene is TRBJ2-7, the V gene TRBV18; 8 bases map to TRBD1. CDR3 DNA sequence: TGTGCCAGCTCACCCCCGACAGGGGTGGTCTCCTACGAGCAGTACTTC. This codes for CASSPPTGVVSYEQYF.